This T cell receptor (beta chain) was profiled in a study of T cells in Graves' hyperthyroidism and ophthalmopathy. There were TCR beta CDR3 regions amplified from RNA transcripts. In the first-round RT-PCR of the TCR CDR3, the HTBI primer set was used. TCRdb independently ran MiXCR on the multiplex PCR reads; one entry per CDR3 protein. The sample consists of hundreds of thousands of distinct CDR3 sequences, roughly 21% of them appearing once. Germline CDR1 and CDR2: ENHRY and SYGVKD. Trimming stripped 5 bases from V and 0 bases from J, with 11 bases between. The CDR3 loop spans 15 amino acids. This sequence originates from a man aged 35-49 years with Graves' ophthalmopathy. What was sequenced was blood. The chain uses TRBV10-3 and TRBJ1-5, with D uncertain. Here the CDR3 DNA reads TGTGCCATCAGTCCGAGCGGGGATAGCAATCAGCCCCAGCATTTT. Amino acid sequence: CAISPSGDSNQPQHF.